This T cell receptor beta chain was obtained from a study of blood T cell repertoires in COVID-19. Clones were read by immunoSEQ multiplex PCR, and TCRdb kept only the in-frame ones, dropping some. The sample lists approximately 50,000 clones, almost 95% occurring once. J was trimmed by 4 bases and V by 5 bases; bases with no gene match: 5. Germline loops: CDR1 SGHTA, CDR2 FQGTGA. This CDR3 contains 14 residues. The chain carries TRBV7-3 and TRBJ2-1, with TRBD2 identical over 7 bases. The receptor comes from a man aged 45-65 years with active COVID-19. Sequenced: peripheral blood. The CDR3 sequence: CASSPGLRYNEQFF. CDR3 coding DNA: TGTGCCAGCAGCCCGGGACTAAGGTACAATGAGCAGTTCTTC.